The 27 T cell receptor beta chains below were found in one sample sequenced in a study of blood T cells in healthy people across ages (dated by TCRdb to about 2015). Preparation of the library involved 5' RACE. Sequencing instrument: Illumina HiSeq 2500. A second PCR of about 7 to 12 cycles was performed with a sample-barcoded 5' primer and a J-beta primer mix. TCRdb reworked the public reads: Q25 trimming with fastp, MiXCR clone assembly, productive beta chains retained. Merged by CDR3 protein, the rows form single entries marked with the most common genes and DNA. In this sample the table shows hundreds of thousands of distinct CDR3 sequences, 24% of which occur a single time. Of the sample, roughly 9% is held by the ten largest clones. The data also belong to a second study, concerning T cells of mothers and their children.

Sequencing was performed on blood. The receptors derive from a boy between 10 and 17 years old in good health.

This clonotype was counted a single time. This chain connects TRBV27 to TRBJ2-5; 11 bases line up with TRBD2. Per germline, CDR1 MNHEY and CDR2 SMNVEV (reference sequence). Trimming at V came to 3 bases and at J to 5 bases, leaving 8 bases not matched to a gene. The CDR3 loop spans 16 amino acids. The CDR3 region has the DNA TGTGCCAGCAGTTTTCGCCTAGCGGGAGGTGCTGAGACCCAGTACTTC. Amino acid sequence: CASSFRLAGGAETQYF.

The rearrangement links TRBV6-6 to TRBJ2-7, with D hard to call. CDR1 is MNHNY, CDR2 SVGAGI, per germline (reference sequence). V gave up 3 bases and J gave up 5 bases, with 17 bases separating them. The CDR3 loop spans 15 amino acids. The CDR3 region has the DNA TGTGCCAGCAGTTATCGGTTCGAGACATGGCACGAGCAGTACTTC. As protein: CASSYRFETWHEQYF.

This clonotype was counted at least ten times. CDR3 in amino acids: CASSQQGYEQYF. In DNA form, the CDR3 reads TGTGCCAGCAGTCAACAGGGCTACGAGCAGTACTTC. J is TRBJ2-7 and V is TRBV27; D is perhaps TRBD1 (6 bases). V lost 5 bases and J 3 bases, leaving 8 bases between the germline ends. The CDR3 totals 12 residues. Germline V lookup: CDR1 MNHEY, CDR2 SMNVEV (reference sequence).

The V and J genes are TRBV27 and TRBJ2-5; D uncertain. CDR1 and CDR2 (germline): MNHEY, SMNVEV (reference sequence). The CDR3 is made up of 15 amino acids. V dropped 0 bases and J dropped 4 bases, with 12 bases sitting between them. CDR3 sequence: CASSLSDLRSETQYF. In DNA form, the CDR3 reads TGTGCCAGCAGTTTATCCGATCTGAGGTCAGAGACCCAGTACTTC.

This clonotype was recorded a few times. The V gene is TRBV7-9, the J gene TRBJ2-7; D tentatively fits TRBD1 or TRBD2 (5 bases each). Germline V gene sequence: CDR1 SEHNR, CDR2 FQNEAQ (reference sequence). V was pared by 4 bases and J by 7 bases, with 11 bases between. This CDR3 is built from 12 residues. As DNA, the CDR3 is TGTGCCAGCAGCTGGGGGTCTGAAGAGCAGTACTTC. This gives the protein CASSWGSEEQYF. Using reference TRBV7-9 and TRBJ2-7 for the parts outside the CDR3, the full variable domain is DTGVSQNPRHKITKRGQNVTFRCDPISEHNRLYWYRQTLGQGPEFLTYFQNEAQLEKSRLLSDRFSAERPKGSFSTLEIQRTEQGDSAMYLCASSWGSEEQYFGPGTRLTVT.

This clonotype came up a few times. V gene TRBV19 combines with J gene TRBJ1-2; D not certain. Germline CDR1 reads LNHDA; CDR2 reads SQIVND (reference sequence). V lost 1 base and J 4 bases, leaving 7 bases between the germline ends. The CDR3 has 13 residues. CDR3 protein: CASSIGGSYGYTF. The CDR3 nucleotides are TGTGCCAGTAGTATAGGGGGATCCTATGGCTACACCTTC.

The genes are TRBV7-9 and TRBJ1-4; tentative D call: TRBD1 (5 bases). Germline V gene lookup returns CDR1 SEHNR and CDR2 FQNEAQ (reference sequence). V lost 3 bases and J lost 11, with 25 bases in between. This CDR3 has 17 residues. CDR3 protein: CASSFDRGADPRKKLFF. CDR3 in DNA: TGTGCCAGCAGCTTCGATCGGGGCGCCGATCCTCGAAAGAAACTGTTTTTT.

The CDR3 spells CASSLGGGRSDEQFF. In DNA, the CDR3 is TGTGCCAGCAGCTTAGGTGGCGGGAGGTCGGATGAGCAGTTCTTC. This chain uses TRBV7-9 with TRBJ2-1, with 8 bases that match TRBD2. The V and J ends lost 1 base and 8 bases, in that order; junction bases with no gene match: 7. The CDR3 is made up of 15 amino acids. Germline CDR1 reads SEHNR; CDR2 reads FQNEAQ (reference sequence).

The rearrangement uses TRBV20-1 and TRBJ1-3; 7 bases align to TRBD1. CDR1 is DFQATT, CDR2 SNEGSKA, per germline (reference sequence). The V segment lost 5 bases and the J segment 0 bases; nucleotides outside the gene matches: 4. The CDR3 consists of 14 residues. The CDR3 coding sequence is TGCAGTGCTTGGGACAGCCTCTCTGGAAACACCATATATTTT. Residues: CSAWDSLSGNTIYF.

About this clonotype: The junction departs from germline at one end; a sequencing error may be responsible. The V gene is TRBV28, the J gene TRBJ2-3; 7 positions match TRBD2. Germline V gene lookup returns CDR1 MDHEN and CDR2 SYDVKM. The CDR3 spans 14 residues. The CDR3 DNA reads as TGTGCCAGCAGGGAGGGACTACGCACAGATACGCCGTATTTT. Encoded protein: CASREGLRTDTPYF.

CDR3: CASSLTVKVETQYF. In DNA form, the CDR3 reads TGTGCCAGCAGTTTGACAGTGAAGGTAGAGACCCAGTACTTC. This chain joins TRBV27 and TRBJ2-1, with a tentative D call TRBD1 (5 bases). The DNA matches TRBJ2-5 better at its end, which makes the J call doubtful. Germline-derived CDR1 and CDR2 are MNHEY and SMNVEV (reference sequence). This CDR3 spans 14 amino acids.

This clonotype was observed a few times. This rearrangement joins TRBV19 to TRBJ1-2; D gene ambiguous. In germline, CDR1 is LNHDA, CDR2 SQIVND (reference sequence). This CDR3 spans 13 amino acids. Trimming cost V 2 bases and J 8 bases, with 12 bases left between them. CDR3 sequence: CASSISGVRGYTF. CDR3 coding DNA: TGTGCCAGTAGTATAAGCGGGGTTCGGGGCTACACCTTC. The whole variable domain, remainder taken from reference TRBV19 and TRBJ1-2, is DGGITQSPKYLFRKEGQNVTLSCEQNLNHDAMYWYRQDPGQGLRLIYYSQIVNDFQKGDIAEGYSVSREKKESFPLTVTSAQKNPTAFYLCASSISGVRGYTFGSGTRLTVV.

This chain connects TRBV5-1 to TRBJ2-3; D possibly corresponds to TRBD1 (5 bases). The CDR3 has 13 amino acids. With 5 bases removed from V and 3 bases from J, the gap between germline ends came to 10 bases. Germline loops: CDR1 SGHRS, CDR2 YFSETQ. The CDR3 region is CASRGAVTDTQYF. The DNA of the CDR3 is TGCGCCAGCAGAGGGGCAGTTACAGATACGCAGTATTTT.

In regard to this clonotype: At one boundary the junction diverges from the germline segment, which might be a read error. The chain carries TRBV5-6 and TRBJ1-2; D is undetermined. In germline, CDR1 is SGHDT, CDR2 YYEEEE. The CDR3 contains 12 residues. CDR3 sequence reads: CASSLGITADSF. CDR3 sequence (DNA): TGTGCCAGCAGCTTGGGGATTACAGCGGATTCCTTC.

The V gene is TRBV13, the J gene TRBJ2-7; D may be TRBD2 (5 bases). Trimming shortened V by 8 bases and J by 1 base, and 12 bases separated the two germline ends. The CDR3 extends over 13 amino acids. The V gene's germline CDR1 is PRHDT and CDR2 FYEKMQ (reference sequence). The CDR3 sequence: CASLGRESYEQYF. The CDR3 bases are TGTGCCAGCCTAGGTAGGGAGTCCTACGAGCAGTACTTC.

The genes are TRBV12-3 or TRBV12-4 and TRBJ2-4; 8 bases fit TRBD1. The ends lost 4 bases at V and 9 bases at J; junction bases unmatched: 11. CDR3 size: 15 residues. The CDR3 sequence: CASSSPAGGEIIQYF. The CDR3 nucleotides are TGTGCCAGCAGTTCCCCGGCAGGGGGCGAGATCATTCAGTACTTC.

This chain uses TRBV25-1 with TRBJ2-1, with 12 bases matching TRBD2. The J segment lost 9 bases and the V segment lost 7 bases, leaving 10 bases of the junction unmatched. This CDR3 region has 15 residues. Germline-derived CDR1 and CDR2 are MGHDK and SYGVNS. CDR3 sequence reads: CASIGSGTSGSEQFF. The CDR3 nucleotides read TGTGCCAGCATCGGGAGCGGGACTAGCGGGTCTGAGCAGTTCTTC.

The gene calls are TRBV12-3 or TRBV12-4 and TRBJ1-4, with a weak D call TRBD1 (6 bases). CDR3 length: 15 residues. V was pared by 5 bases and J by 7 bases, with 17 bases between. The CDR3 DNA follows: TGTGCCAGCAGTCCGCAGAGGGGGGGGGGTGAAAAACTGTTTTTT. It specifies CASSPQRGGGEKLFF.

This rearrangement joins TRBV27 to TRBJ1-2; a possible D gene is TRBD1 (6 bases). CDR1 is MNHEY and CDR2 is SMNVEV in the germline V gene (reference sequence). CDR3 length: 12 amino acids. Between the trimmed V and J ends, which lost 11 bases and 4 bases, there was a span of 14 bases. The CDR3: CAAGLGAYGYTF. The CDR3 nucleotides read TGTGCCGCAGGACTGGGGGCCTATGGCTACACCTTC.

The chain carries TRBV5-5 and TRBJ2-5; 12 bases agree with TRBD2. The CDR3 has 16 amino acids. From germline, CDR1 is SGHKS and CDR2 YYEKEE (reference sequence). Unmatched junction bases numbered 10, after V lost 6 bases and J lost 4 bases. CDR3 nucleotides: TGTGCCAGCAACCTGCCTAGCGGGGGGGCTGGAGAGACCCAGTACTTC. Translated, it gives CASNLPSGGAGETQYF. Combining the CDR3 with reference TRBV5-5 and TRBJ2-5 gives the whole variable domain DAGVTQSPTHLIKTRGQQVTLRCSPISGHKSVSWYQQVLGQGPQFIFQYYEKEERGRGNFPDRFSARQFPNYSSELNVNALLLGDSALYLCASNLPSGGAGETQYFGPGTRLLVL.

The rearrangement joins TRBV9 to TRBJ2-7, with D unresolved. This CDR3 has 14 amino acids. V was shortened by 0 bases and J by 4 bases, with 11 bases between the two germline ends. The germline V gene encodes CDR1 SGDLS and CDR2 YYNGEE. This CDR3 reads CASSVDSPHYEQYF. For the CDR3, the DNA is TGTGCCAGCAGCGTAGATTCCCCCCATTACGAGCAGTACTTC. Based on the CDR3 plus reference TRBV9 and TRBJ2-7, the full variable domain is DSGVTQTPKHLITATGQRVTLRCSPRSGDLSVYWYQQSLDQGLQFLIQYYNGEERAKGNILERFSAQQFPDLHSELNLSSLELGDSALYFCASSVDSPHYEQYFGPGTRLTVT.

As for this clonotype: Germline and junction disagree at one end, which may indicate a read error. The chain combines TRBV14 with TRBJ2-7; a weak D match, TRBD2 (5 bases). This CDR3 is built from 13 residues. Germline values: CDR1 SGHDN, CDR2 FVKESK. The chain's CDR3 is CASSQIGVGPLNF. DNA for the CDR3: TGTGCCAGCAGCCAAATCGGGGTTGGGCCTTTAAACTTC.

The rearrangement uses TRBV7-2 and TRBJ2-1; 10 bases match TRBD1. The J segment lost 8 bases and the V segment lost 7 bases, leaving 8 bases of the junction unmatched. This CDR3 comprises 14 residues. CDR1 and CDR2 from the germline V gene are SGHTA and FQGNSA. In nucleotides, the CDR3 is TGTGCCAGCATCCGTGACAGGGGGCATGATGAGCAGTTCTTC. This gives the protein CASIRDRGHDEQFF.

The chain joins TRBV27 to TRBJ2-7; D unclear. V lost 2 bases and J 0 bases, leaving 8 bases between the germline ends. The germline V gene has CDR1 MNHEY and CDR2 SMNVEV (reference sequence). This CDR3 is 14 amino acids long. The CDR3 nucleotides are TGTGCCAGCAGTTTAATCGAGCACTCCTACGAGCAGTACTTC. This encodes CASSLIEHSYEQYF.

The gene calls are TRBV5-1 and TRBJ2-7; D unresolved. V was shortened by 2 bases and J by 4 bases, with 13 bases between the two germline ends. The CDR3 spans 14 residues. Germline-derived CDR1 and CDR2 are SGHRS and YFSETQ. For the CDR3, the DNA is TGCGCCAGCAGCTTTGCGCCCCCGACGTACGAGCAGTACTTC. This gives the protein CASSFAPPTYEQYF.

This clonotype occurred a few times. This chain uses TRBV28 with TRBJ2-3, with unresolved D. The CDR3 runs to 15 residues. V dropped 2 bases and J dropped 5 bases, with 14 bases sitting between them. From germline, CDR1 is MDHEN and CDR2 SYDVKM. The CDR3 spells CASSLSLRTGDTQYF. The CDR3 DNA reads TGTGCCAGCAGTTTAAGTCTGCGTACCGGAGATACGCAGTATTTT.

The chain recombines TRBV7-2 with TRBJ2-5; D is undetermined. The CDR3 spans 16 residues. V gave up 5 bases and J gave up 2 bases, with 18 bases separating them. CDR1 SGHTA and CDR2 FQGNSA come from the germline V gene. CDR3 residues: CASSPLVAGIQETQYF. CDR3 sequence (DNA): TGTGCCAGCAGCCCCCTCGTGGCTGGTATTCAAGAGACCCAGTACTTC. The entire variable domain, with the rest obtained from reference TRBV7-2 and TRBJ2-5, is as follows: GAGVSQSPSNKVTEKGKDVELRCDPISGHTALYWYRQSLGQGLEFLIYFQGNSAPDKSGLPSDRFSAERTGGSVSTLTIQRTQQEDSAVYLCASSPLVAGIQETQYFGPGTRLLVL.